The entry that follows covers one T cell receptor (beta chain) sequence. This specimen belongs to a study of blood T cell repertoires in COVID-19. Overall study: The study drew acute and convalescent COVID-19 samples from the United States, Italy and Spain. PBMCs, B-cell-depleted T cells, or T cells were the source of the cDNA or gDNA that made up the material.

Clones were sequenced by immunoSEQ multiplex PCR, and TCRdb holds only the in-frame ones, with some missing. The sample lists roughly 120,000 clones, about 87% occurring once. Trimming took off 7 bases at V and 5 bases at J, with 12 bases between the two ends. The CDR3 is 13 residues long. Per germline, CDR1 GTSNPN and CDR2 SVGIG (reference sequence). The V and J genes are TRBV30 and TRBJ1-6, with D perhaps matching TRBD1 (5 bases). This clonotype was obtained from a woman in her 70s with acute or convalescent COVID-19. The source material was peripheral blood. For the CDR3, the DNA is TGTGCCTCGGCCGGAGGGGATAATTCACCCCTCCACTTT. This sequence encodes CASAGGDNSPLHF.